This T cell receptor beta chain was documented in a study of T-cell memory formation after mild COVID-19. Study-level findings and limits: Clones that got smaller from day 15 to 85 had even CD4/CD8, while clones growing later tipped toward CD4+. CD4+ clones that contracted lay mainly in CM and EM; CD8+ ones lay in EMRA. The study detected some responding clones in pre-infection memory, suggesting cross-reactive memory joined.

Constant-segment primers and 5'RACE yielded cDNA libraries for TCR alpha and TCR beta, each carrying sample barcodes and UMIs. Using its own MiXCR run on the 5' RACE reads, TCRdb lists one record per CDR3 protein. The repertoire has some 310,000 distinct CDR3 sequences, less than 25% of them found once; the top ten carry 21%. There are a few counts of this clonotype. Its antigen is currently unknown. This TCR came from a man aged 18 to 29 who had mild COVID-19 (a few samples of this study predate the infection). Cell type and time point are not known. Input material: PBMCs or a T cell subset sorted from them (not recorded which).

CDR3 residues: CASSVDEGYNEQFF. The CDR3 DNA reads as TGTGCCAGCAGCGTAGATGAGGGCTACAATGAGCAGTTCTTC. The chain has TRBV9 and TRBJ2-1; maybe TRBD2 (5 bases). Germline CDR1 is SGDLS and CDR2 is YYNGEE. The V end was cut by 0 bases, the J end by 3 bases, with 7 bases between. The CDR3 is 14 residues long.